This T cell receptor beta chain was identified in a study of early T cells in non-severe SARS-CoV-2 infection (dated by TCRdb to the early 2020s). Regarding the complete study: Because TCR sequencing was done on bulk RNA from unsorted whole blood, the alpha and beta chains could not be paired.

The library relied on 5' RACE. Instrument on record: NextSeq 500. To correct for sequencing error and PCR bias, the TCR library protocol tagged individual cDNA molecules with unique molecular identifiers. TCR alpha and beta chains were both sequenced, and the abundances of alpha and beta sequences in each sample were closely correlated with each other. In the authors' own workflow: Decombinator V4 was used to perform V gene, J gene and CDR3 annotation of TCR sequences. Expanded TCRs were defined as changing significantly between any two time points under a Poisson model with p below 0.0001. TCR abundances were normalised to the total number of TCRs sequenced per sample and were expressed as counts per million. TRAV1-2 paired with TRAJ12, TRAJ20 or TRAJ33 defined MAIT TCRs, while TRAV10 paired with TRAJ18 defined iNKT TCRs. VDJdb, accessed 1 November 2021, was searched for CMV, EBV and SARS-CoV-2 annotated TCRs, excluding TCRs annotated for multiple antigens. TCRdb trimmed the raw reads at Q25, called clones with MiXCR and kept productive beta chains. Every distinct CDR3 protein forms one entry, paired with its most common genes and DNA. TCRdb assigned the V and J calls; the authors' analysis was not used. The sample contains approximately 31,000 distinct CDR3 sequences, roughly 6.6% of them found a single time. In total, the top ten clones hold about 3% of the sample.

This clonotype appeared many times. Its antigen target is currently unknown. No quality values exist for individual bases; no much larger clone is one base distant. This was a case-control study nested in a cohort of healthcare workers in London, UK, who had nasopharyngeal swab PCR tests and blood samples taken every week. Between 23 and 31 March 2020, the week of the UK lockdown, healthcare workers were enrolled and then followed up weekly for as long as 16 weeks. Taken from cysteine to phenylalanine, the CDR3 has 15 residues. Only CDR3 DNA is held: 45 bases, read in frame from base 1. Taken from the germline V gene (reference sequence), the CDR1 and CDR2 loops are SEHNR and FQNEAQ. V is shortened by 1 base, J by 7 bases, and the region joining them spans 13 bases. Overall results and qualifications from the work: VDJdb matching was skewed toward anti-spike CD8 responses and likely underestimated virus-specific expansions, missing private and CD4 specificities.

Here the chain combines TRBV7-9 and TRBJ2-2, with the D gene too uncertain to name. Sequenced input: whole blood. This sequence originates from an adult who was a healthcare worker with PCR-confirmed SARS-CoV-2 infection or an uninfected control (not recorded which). The DNA sequence reads TGTGCCAGCAGCTTAGAGGCTTTCGGGCGCGGGGAGCTGTTTTTT. It encodes CASSLEAFGRGELFF.